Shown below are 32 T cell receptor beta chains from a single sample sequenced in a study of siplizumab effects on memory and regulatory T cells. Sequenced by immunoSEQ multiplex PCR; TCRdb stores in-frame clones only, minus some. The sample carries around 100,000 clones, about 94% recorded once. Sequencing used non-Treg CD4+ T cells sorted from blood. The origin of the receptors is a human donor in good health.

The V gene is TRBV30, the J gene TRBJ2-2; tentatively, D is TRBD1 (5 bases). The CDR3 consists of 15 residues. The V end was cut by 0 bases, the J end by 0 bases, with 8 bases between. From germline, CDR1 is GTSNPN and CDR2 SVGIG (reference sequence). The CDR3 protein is CAWSVQATNTGELFF. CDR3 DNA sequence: TGTGCCTGGAGTGTACAGGCTACGAACACCGGGGAGCTGTTTTTT.

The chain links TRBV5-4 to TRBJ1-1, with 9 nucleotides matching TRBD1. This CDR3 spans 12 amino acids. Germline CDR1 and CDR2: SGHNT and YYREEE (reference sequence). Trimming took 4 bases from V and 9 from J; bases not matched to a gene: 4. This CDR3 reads CASSPDRGQAFF. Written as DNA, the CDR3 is TGTGCCAGCAGCCCGGACAGGGGACAAGCTTTCTTT.

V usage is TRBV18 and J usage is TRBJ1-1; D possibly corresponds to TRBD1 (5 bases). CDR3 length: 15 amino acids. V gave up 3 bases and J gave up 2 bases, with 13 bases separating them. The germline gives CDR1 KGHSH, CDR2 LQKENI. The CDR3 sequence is CASSPTTVPNTEAFF. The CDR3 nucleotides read TGTGCCAGCTCACCTACGACAGTCCCTAACACTGAAGCTTTCTTT. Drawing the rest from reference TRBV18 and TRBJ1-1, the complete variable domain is NAGVMQNPRHLVRRRGQEARLRCSPMKGHSHVYWYRQLPEEGLKFMVYLQKENIIDESGMPKERFSAEFPKEGPSILRIQQVVRGDSAAYFCASSPTTVPNTEAFFGQGTRLTVV.

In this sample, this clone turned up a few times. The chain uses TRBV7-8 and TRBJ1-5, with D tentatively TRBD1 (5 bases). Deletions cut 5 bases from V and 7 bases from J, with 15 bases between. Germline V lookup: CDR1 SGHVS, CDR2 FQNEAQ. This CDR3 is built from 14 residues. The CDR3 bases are TGTGCCAGCAGCGGCGAGAGGGGCGTGCAGCCCCAGCATTTT. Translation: CASSGERGVQPQHF.

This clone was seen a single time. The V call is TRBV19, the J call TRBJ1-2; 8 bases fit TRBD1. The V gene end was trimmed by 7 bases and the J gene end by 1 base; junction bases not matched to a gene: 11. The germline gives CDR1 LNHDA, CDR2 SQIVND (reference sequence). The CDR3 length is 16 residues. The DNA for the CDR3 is TGTGCCAGTACCACCCAGGGGGCCCCAATTAACTATGGCTACACCTTC. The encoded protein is CASTTQGAPINYGYTF.

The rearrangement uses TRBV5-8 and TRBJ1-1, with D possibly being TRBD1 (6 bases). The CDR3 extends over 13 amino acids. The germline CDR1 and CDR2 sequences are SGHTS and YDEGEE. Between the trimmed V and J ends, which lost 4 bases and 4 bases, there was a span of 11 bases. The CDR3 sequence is CASSLRGGTEAFF. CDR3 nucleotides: TGTGCCAGCAGCCTACGAGGGGGCACTGAAGCTTTCTTT.

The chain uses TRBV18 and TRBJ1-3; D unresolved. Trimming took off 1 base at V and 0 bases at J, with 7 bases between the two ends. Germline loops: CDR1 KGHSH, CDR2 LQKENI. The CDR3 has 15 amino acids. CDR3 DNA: TGTGCCAGCTCACCACGGGCACTCTCTGGAAACACCATATATTTT. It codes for CASSPRALSGNTIYF.

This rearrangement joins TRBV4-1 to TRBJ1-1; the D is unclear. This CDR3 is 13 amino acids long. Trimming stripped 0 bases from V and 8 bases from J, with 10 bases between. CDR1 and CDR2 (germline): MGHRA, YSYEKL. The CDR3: CASSQDGQREAFF. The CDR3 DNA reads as TGCGCCAGCAGCCAAGATGGCCAGCGAGAAGCTTTCTTT.

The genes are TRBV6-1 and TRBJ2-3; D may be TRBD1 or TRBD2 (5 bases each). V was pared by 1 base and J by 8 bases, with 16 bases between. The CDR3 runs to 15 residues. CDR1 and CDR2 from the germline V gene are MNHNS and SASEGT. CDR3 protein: CASSEEVGLAGTQYF. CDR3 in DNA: TGTGCCAGCAGTGAAGAAGTGGGGCTAGCAGGTACGCAGTATTTT.

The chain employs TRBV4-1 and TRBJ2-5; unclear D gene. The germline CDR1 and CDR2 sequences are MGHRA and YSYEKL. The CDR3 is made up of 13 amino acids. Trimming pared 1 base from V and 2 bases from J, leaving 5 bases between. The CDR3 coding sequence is TGCGCCAGCAGCCAAGGAAGACAAGAGACCCAGTACTTC. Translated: CASSQGRQETQYF.

CDR3 DNA sequence: TGTGCCAGCAGTAGGGACCAATACAATGAGCAGTTCTTC. Its translation is CASSRDQYNEQFF. This chain uses TRBV6-5 with TRBJ2-1; D possibly uses TRBD1 or TRBD2 (5 bases each). Trimming pared 5 bases from V and 4 bases from J, leaving 9 bases between. The CDR3 is made up of 13 amino acids. Germline CDR1 is MNHEY and CDR2 is SVGAGI.

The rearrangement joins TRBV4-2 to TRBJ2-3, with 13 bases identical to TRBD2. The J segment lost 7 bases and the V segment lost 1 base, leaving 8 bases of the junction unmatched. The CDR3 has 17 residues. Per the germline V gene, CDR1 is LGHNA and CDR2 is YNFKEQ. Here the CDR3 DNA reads TGTGCCAGCAGCCAAGGATCGGAGACTAGCGGGAGGCATACGCAGTATTTT. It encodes CASSQGSETSGRHTQYF.

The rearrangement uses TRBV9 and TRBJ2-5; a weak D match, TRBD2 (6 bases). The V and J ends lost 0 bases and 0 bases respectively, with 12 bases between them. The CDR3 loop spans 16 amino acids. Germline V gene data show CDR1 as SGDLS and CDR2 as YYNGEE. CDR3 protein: CASSVGVADYQETQYF. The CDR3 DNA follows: TGTGCCAGCAGCGTAGGAGTAGCGGATTACCAAGAGACCCAGTACTTC.

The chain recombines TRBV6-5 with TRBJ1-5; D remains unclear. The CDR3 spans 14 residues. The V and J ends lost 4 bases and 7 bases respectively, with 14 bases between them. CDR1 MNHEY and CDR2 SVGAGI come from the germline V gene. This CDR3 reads CASSLRPEGQPQHF. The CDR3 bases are TGTGCCAGCAGTTTACGCCCTGAGGGACAGCCCCAGCATTTT.

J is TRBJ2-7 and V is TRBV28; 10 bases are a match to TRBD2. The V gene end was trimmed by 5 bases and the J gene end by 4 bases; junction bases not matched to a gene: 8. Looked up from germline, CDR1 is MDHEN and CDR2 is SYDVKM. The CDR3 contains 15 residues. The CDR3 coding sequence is TGTGCCAGCAGTCCATGGACTAGCGGCACATACGAGCAGTACTTC. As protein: CASSPWTSGTYEQYF.

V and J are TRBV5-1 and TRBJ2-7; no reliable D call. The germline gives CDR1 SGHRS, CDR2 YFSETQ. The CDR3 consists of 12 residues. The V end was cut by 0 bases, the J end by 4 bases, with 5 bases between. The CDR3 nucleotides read TGCGCCAGCAGCTTGGCCAGGTACGAGCAGTACTTC. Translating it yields CASSLARYEQYF.

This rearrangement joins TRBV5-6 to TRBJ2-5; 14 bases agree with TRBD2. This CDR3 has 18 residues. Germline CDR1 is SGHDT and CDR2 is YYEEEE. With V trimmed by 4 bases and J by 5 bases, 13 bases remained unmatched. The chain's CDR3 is CASSPRTSGRRVGETQYF. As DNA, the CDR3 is TGTGCCAGCAGCCCGAGGACTAGCGGGAGGAGGGTGGGCGAGACCCAGTACTTC.

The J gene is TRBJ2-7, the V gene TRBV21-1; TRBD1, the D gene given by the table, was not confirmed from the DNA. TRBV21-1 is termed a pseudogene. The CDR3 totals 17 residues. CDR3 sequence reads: CASSSLPPGQGAYEQYF. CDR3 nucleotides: TGTGCCAGCAGCTCCCTTCCCCCGGGACAGGGGGCCTACGAGCAGTACTTC.

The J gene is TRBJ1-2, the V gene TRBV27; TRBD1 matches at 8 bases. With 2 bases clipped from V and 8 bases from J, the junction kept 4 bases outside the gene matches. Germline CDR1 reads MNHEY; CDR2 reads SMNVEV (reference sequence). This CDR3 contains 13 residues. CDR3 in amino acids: CASSLTGGDGYTF. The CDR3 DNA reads TGTGCCAGCAGTTTAACAGGGGGGGACGGCTACACCTTC.

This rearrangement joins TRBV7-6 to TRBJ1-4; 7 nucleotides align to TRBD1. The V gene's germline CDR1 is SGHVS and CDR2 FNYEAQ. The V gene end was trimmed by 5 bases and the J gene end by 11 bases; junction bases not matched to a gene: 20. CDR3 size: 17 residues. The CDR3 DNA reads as TGTGCCAGCAGCAGTTTACCCGAATGGGGACAGTCCAAGAAACTGTTTTTT. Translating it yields CASSSLPEWGQSKKLFF.

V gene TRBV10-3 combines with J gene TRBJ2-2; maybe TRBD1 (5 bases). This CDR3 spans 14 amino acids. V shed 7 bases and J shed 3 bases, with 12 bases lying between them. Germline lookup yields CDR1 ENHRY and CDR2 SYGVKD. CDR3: CAIKSATDTGELFF. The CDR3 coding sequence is TGTGCCATCAAGAGCGCGACAGACACCGGGGAGCTGTTTTTT.

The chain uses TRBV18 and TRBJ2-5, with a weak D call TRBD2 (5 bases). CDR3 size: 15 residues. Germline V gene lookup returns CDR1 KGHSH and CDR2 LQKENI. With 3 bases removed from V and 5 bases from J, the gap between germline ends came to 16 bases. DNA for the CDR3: TGTGCCAGCTCACCGGGTTTAGGAGCGGTGGAGACCCAGTACTTC. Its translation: CASSPGLGAVETQYF. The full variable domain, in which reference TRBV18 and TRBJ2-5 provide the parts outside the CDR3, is NAGVMQNPRHLVRRRGQEARLRCSPMKGHSHVYWYRQLPEEGLKFMVYLQKENIIDESGMPKERFSAEFPKEGPSILRIQQVVRGDSAAYFCASSPGLGAVETQYFGPGTRLLVL.

The DNA of the CDR3 is TGTGCCAGCACCCACAGGCGGCTAGGAAGCACAGATACGCAGTATTTT. As protein: CASTHRRLGSTDTQYF. The V call is TRBV11-2, the J call TRBJ2-3; possibly TRBD1 for D (5 bases). Per the germline V gene, CDR1 is SGHAT and CDR2 is FQNNGV. The ends were cut back, 7 bases at V and 0 bases at J, with 17 bases in the middle. The CDR3 runs 16 residues.

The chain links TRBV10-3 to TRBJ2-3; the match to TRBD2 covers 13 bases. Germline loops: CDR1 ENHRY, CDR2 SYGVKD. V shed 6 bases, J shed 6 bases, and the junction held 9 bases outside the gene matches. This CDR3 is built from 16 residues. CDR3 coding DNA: TGTGCCATCAGCCAACCCTTACTAGCGGGAGGGGATACGCAGTATTTT. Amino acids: CAISQPLLAGGDTQYF.

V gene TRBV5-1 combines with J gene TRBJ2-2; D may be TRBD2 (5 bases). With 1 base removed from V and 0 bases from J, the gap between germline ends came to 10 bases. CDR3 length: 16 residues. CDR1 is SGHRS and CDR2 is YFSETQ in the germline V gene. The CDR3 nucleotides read TGCGCCAGCAGCTTGATGGGGAGCGCGAACACCGGGGAGCTGTTTTTT. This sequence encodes CASSLMGSANTGELFF.

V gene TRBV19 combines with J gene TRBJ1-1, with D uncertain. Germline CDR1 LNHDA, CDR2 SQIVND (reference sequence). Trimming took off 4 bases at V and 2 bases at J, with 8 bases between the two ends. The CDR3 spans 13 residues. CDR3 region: CASSTAVNTEAFF. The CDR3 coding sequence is TGTGCCAGTAGTACGGCAGTCAACACTGAAGCTTTCTTT.

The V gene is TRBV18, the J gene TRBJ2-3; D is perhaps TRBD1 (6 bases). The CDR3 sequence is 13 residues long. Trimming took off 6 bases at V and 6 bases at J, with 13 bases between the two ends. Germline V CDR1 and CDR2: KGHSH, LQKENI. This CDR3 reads CASSRGTFDTQYF. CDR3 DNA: TGTGCCAGCTCCCGAGGGACATTCGATACGCAGTATTTT. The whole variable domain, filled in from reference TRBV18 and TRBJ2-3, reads NAGVMQNPRHLVRRRGQEARLRCSPMKGHSHVYWYRQLPEEGLKFMVYLQKENIIDESGMPKERFSAEFPKEGPSILRIQQVVRGDSAAYFCASSRGTFDTQYFGPGTRLTVL.

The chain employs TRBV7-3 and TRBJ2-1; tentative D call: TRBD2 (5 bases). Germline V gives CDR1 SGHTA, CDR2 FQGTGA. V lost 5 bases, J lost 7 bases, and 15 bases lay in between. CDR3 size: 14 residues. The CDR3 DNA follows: TGTGCCAGCAGCCCGGCTATAGCGTCAAATGAGCAGTTCTTC. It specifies CASSPAIASNEQFF. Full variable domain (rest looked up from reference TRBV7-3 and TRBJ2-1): GAGVSQTPSNKVTEKGKYVELRCDPISGHTALYWYRQSLGQGPEFLIYFQGTGAADDSGLPNDRFFAVRPEGSVSTLKIQRTERGDSAVYLCASSPAIASNEQFFGPGTRLTVL.

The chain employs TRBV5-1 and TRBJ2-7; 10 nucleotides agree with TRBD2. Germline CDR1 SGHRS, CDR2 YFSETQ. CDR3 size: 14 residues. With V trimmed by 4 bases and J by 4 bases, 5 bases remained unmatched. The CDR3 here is CASSPTSGSYEQYF. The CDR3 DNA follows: TGCGCCAGCAGCCCGACTAGCGGGTCATACGAGCAGTACTTC.

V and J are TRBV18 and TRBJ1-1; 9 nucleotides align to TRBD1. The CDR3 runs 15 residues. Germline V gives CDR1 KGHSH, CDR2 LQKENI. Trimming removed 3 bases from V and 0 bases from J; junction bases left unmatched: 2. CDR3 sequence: CASSPDRGLNTEAFF. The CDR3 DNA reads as TGTGCCAGCTCACCGGACAGGGGACTGAACACTGAAGCTTTCTTT.

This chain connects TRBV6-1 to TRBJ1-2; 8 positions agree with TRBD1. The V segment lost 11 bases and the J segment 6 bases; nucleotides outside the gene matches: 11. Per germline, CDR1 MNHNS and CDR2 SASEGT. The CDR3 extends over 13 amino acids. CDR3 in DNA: TGTGCCTGCCGTTTACAGGGGGGGAATGGCTACACCTTC. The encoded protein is CACRLQGGNGYTF.

CDR3 region: CASSRVQGSEQFF. The CDR3, as DNA: TGTGCCAGCAGCCGCGTACAGGGGAGTGAGCAGTTCTTC. The chain combines TRBV6-6 with TRBJ2-1, with TRBD1 identical over 7 bases. Germline V gene data show CDR1 as MNHNY and CDR2 as SVGAGI (reference sequence). The length of the CDR3 is 13 residues. V was pared by 6 bases and J by 9 bases, with 8 bases of the junction left unmatched.